The entry that follows covers one TCR beta chain sequence. The antigen remains undetermined. The CDR3 runs to 15 residues. In germline, CDR1 is SGDLS, CDR2 YYNGEE. After removal of 4 bases from V and 6 bases from J, the junction contained 6 bases not matched to a gene. Assay: immunoSEQ multiplex PCR; the TCRdb copy retains only in-frame clones and omits some. The profile covers under 20,000 clones, with approximately 80% appearing a single time and about 1.5% taken by the ten largest. The data are from a study of PD-1 blockade in mismatch repair-deficient tumors. Study-level information: Patients had eleven to twelve mismatch repair-deficient cancer types, all previously treated and progressing.

Mismatch repair deficiency was confirmed in all patients, by PCR or immunohistochemistry. Points from the study as a whole: Rapid post-treatment expansion, then contraction, generally preceding radiologic response, marked tumor-resident clones.

This chain uses TRBV9 with TRBJ1-6; 8 bases fit TRBD1. The clonotype was recovered from an adult with mismatch repair-deficient cancer. The source was PBMCs, collected 52 weeks after starting pembrolizumab. CDR3: CASSQGTGPNSPLHF. The DNA of the CDR3 is TGTGCCAGCAGCCAAGGGACAGGCCCTAATTCACCCCTCCACTTT.